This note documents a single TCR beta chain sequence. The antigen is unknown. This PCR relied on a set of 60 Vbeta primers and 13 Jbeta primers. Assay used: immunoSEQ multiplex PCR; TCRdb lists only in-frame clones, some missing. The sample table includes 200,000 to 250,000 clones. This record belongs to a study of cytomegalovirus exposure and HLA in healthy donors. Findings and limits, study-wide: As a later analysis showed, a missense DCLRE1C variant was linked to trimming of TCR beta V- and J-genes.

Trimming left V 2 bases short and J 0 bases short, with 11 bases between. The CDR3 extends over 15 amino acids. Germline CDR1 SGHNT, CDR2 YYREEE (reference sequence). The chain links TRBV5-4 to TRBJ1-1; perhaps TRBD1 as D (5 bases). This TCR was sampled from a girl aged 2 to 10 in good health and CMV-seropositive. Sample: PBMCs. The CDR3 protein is CASSLRGDLNTEAFF. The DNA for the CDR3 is TGTGCCAGCAGCTTACGGGGGGATTTGAACACTGAAGCTTTCTTT.